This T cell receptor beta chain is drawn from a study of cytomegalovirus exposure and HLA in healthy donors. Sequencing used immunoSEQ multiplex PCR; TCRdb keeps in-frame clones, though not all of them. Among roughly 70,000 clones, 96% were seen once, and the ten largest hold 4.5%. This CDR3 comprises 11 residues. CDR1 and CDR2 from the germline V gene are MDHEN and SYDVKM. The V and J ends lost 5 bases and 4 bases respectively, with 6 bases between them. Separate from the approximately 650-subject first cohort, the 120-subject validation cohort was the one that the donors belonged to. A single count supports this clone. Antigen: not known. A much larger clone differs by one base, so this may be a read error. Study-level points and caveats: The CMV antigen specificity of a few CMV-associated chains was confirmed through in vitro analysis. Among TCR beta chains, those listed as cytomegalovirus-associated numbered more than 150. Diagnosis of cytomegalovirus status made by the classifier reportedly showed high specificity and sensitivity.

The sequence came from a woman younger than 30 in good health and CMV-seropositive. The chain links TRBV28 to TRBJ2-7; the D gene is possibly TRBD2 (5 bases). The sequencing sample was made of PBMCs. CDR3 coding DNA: TGTGCCAGCAGTCTAGCATACGAGCAGTACTTC. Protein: CASSLAYEQYF.